Shown below are 10 T cell receptor beta chains from a single sample sequenced in a study of blood T cells in healthy people across ages. A J-beta primer mix and a sample-barcoded 5' primer were used in a second PCR of roughly 7 to 12 cycles. Each CDR3 protein gets one entry after TCRdb re-called the 5' RACE reads with MiXCR. This table has around 1,000,000 distinct CDR3 sequences, around 25% appearing once. In addition, the sample was reused for a study of T cells of mothers and their children.

What was sequenced was blood. The receptor set was obtained from a girl aged 2 to 10 in good health.

The rearrangement links TRBV7-2 to TRBJ1-1; no clear D. The V gene's germline CDR1 is SGHTA and CDR2 FQGNSA. The CDR3 is 14 amino acids. V lost 1 base, J lost 3 bases, and 9 bases lay in between. The CDR3 is CASSLGPDYTEAFF. The CDR3 DNA is TGTGCCAGCAGCTTAGGACCAGACTACACTGAAGCTTTCTTT.

A remark on this clonotype: An end of the junction differs from the germline gene, which may be a read error. CDR3 DNA sequence: TGTGCCGGTAGTATGGGGTTAGGCTACGAGCAGTACTTC. This translates into CAGSMGLGYEQYF. The V gene is TRBV19, the J gene TRBJ2-7; D not resolved. Germline CDR1 and CDR2: LNHDA and SQIVND (reference sequence). The CDR3 extends over 13 amino acids. Full variable domain (outside the CDR3, taken from reference TRBV19 and TRBJ2-7): DGGITQSPKYLFRKEGQNVTLSCEQNLNHDAMYWYRQDPGQGLRLIYYSQIVNDFQKGDIAEGYSVSREKKESFPLTVTSAQKNPTAFYLCAGSMGLGYEQYFGPGTRLTVT.

The V gene is TRBV7-9, the J gene TRBJ2-2; 10 bases agree with TRBD1. CDR1 and CDR2 from the germline V gene are SEHNR and FQNEAQ (reference sequence). The junction had 8 bases not matched to a gene; V was cut back by 5 bases and J by 5 bases. The CDR3 contains 16 residues. CDR3 nucleotides: TGTGCCAGCAGCACCGCCGGGACAGGGGATACCGGGGAGCTGTTTTTT. It codes for CASSTAGTGDTGELFF.

This clonotype was seen only a few times. The chain uses TRBV4-1 and TRBJ2-5, with D uncertain. The J call may not be correct, given that the DNA end is closer to TRBJ2-1. Germline CDR1 is MGHRA and CDR2 is YSYEKL. The CDR3 covers 14 residues. The CDR3 DNA reads TGCGCCAGCAGCCAAGATAACTTTGGTAATGAGCAGTTCTTC. Its protein is CASSQDNFGNEQFF.

In DNA form, the CDR3 reads TGTGCCAGCAGCAGACTAGCGGGAGAGGTTCAGTACTTC. Its protein is CASSRLAGEVQYF. J is TRBJ2-4 and V is TRBV7-2; TRBD2 matches 12 bases. Germline V CDR1 and CDR2: SGHTA, FQGNSA. V lost 5 bases to trimming and J lost 11 bases; unmatched junction nucleotides: 4. The CDR3 is 13 residues long.

About this clonotype: The limits of the CDR3 on the DNA are not certain, so only TCRdb's listed CDR3 is given. The CDR3 protein is CASSYVGGAYNEQFFGPGTEAFF. The rearrangement uses TRBV6-5 and TRBJ1-1; the table's D call, TRBD1, was not checked against the DNA. The CDR3 adds up to 23 amino acids, both ends counted. Germline V gene sequence: CDR1 MNHEY, CDR2 SVGAGI.

V gene TRBV7-9 combines with J gene TRBJ2-1; D is uncertain. From germline, CDR1 is SEHNR and CDR2 FQNEAQ (reference sequence). The V gene lost 5 bases and the J gene lost 5 bases, with 13 bases spanning the gap. This CDR3 region has 14 residues. The CDR3 DNA follows: TGTGCCAGCAGCGGATCTCAGACCAACAATGAGCAGTTCTTC. Its translation: CASSGSQTNNEQFF.

This clonotype has more than one count but fewer than ten. V usage is TRBV5-1 and J usage is TRBJ2-3, with D hard to call. Trimming shortened V by 0 bases and J by 1 base, and 6 bases separated the two germline ends. The CDR3 has 14 residues. Germline CDR1 and CDR2: SGHRS and YFSETQ. CDR3 residues: CASSLVARTDTQYF. In DNA, the CDR3 is TGCGCCAGCAGCTTGGTGGCTCGCACAGATACGCAGTATTTT.

V is TRBV7-9 and J is TRBJ2-3, with D perhaps TRBD2 (5 bases). V was shortened by 1 base and J by 9 bases, with 14 bases between the two germline ends. The CDR3 contains 14 residues. Germline V gives CDR1 SEHNR, CDR2 FQNEAQ (reference sequence). As DNA, the CDR3 is TGTGCCAGCAGCTTAGATGGTCGGGGAGAGACGCAGTATTTT. This sequence encodes CASSLDGRGETQYF.

This chain connects TRBV5-6 to TRBJ2-5; 9 nucleotides line up with TRBD2. This CDR3 has 16 amino acids. Germline CDR1 SGHDT, CDR2 YYEEEE. With 2 bases clipped from V and 5 bases from J, the junction kept 10 bases outside the gene matches. The CDR3 DNA reads TGTGCCAGCAGCTTAAGTGTAGCGGGAGCTCGGGAGACCCAGTACTTC. As protein: CASSLSVAGARETQYF. Full variable domain (missing parts from reference TRBV5-6 and TRBJ2-5): DAGVTQSPTHLIKTRGQQVTLRCSPKSGHDTVSWYQQALGQGPQFIFQYYEEEERQRGNFPDRFSGHQFPNYSSELNVNALLLGDSALYLCASSLSVAGARETQYFGPGTRLLVL.